The TCR beta chain under discussion was sequenced for a study of high-grade serous ovarian cancer treatment subgroups. Broader study findings: Repertoire analysis covered CDR3 alone, not CDR1 or CDR2. Same-patient tumor repertoires overlapped at roughly 0.095 to 0.79; different patients barely overlapped. TCR clonal relatedness correlated positively with neoantigen level.

About this clone: Its specificity is not known.

Repertoires were generated with immunoSEQ multiplex PCR, while TCRdb's copy carries only in-frame clones and drops some. The data contain over a thousand clones, approximately 61% of them singletons. Tumor samples were obtained before definitive surgery or chemotherapy. This CDR3 has 16 residues. CDR1 is SGHTA, CDR2 FQGNSA, per germline. Trimming at V came to 1 base and at J to 2 bases, leaving 4 bases not matched to a gene. This clonotype was sampled from a human donor with high-grade serous ovarian cancer. This rearrangement joins TRBV7-2 to TRBJ2-3; TRBD2 matches 9 bases. The sample comprised tumor tissue. In DNA, the CDR3 is TGTGCCAGCAGCTTAGATTGGGGACTAGCCACAGATACGCAGTATTTT. Translated: CASSLDWGLATDTQYF.